A single sample gave rise to the 20 T cell receptor beta chains below, sequenced in a study of control samples from healthy donors and cancer patients. Sequenced by immunoSEQ multiplex PCR; TCRdb stores in-frame clones only, minus some. The sample lists 95,000 to 150,000 clones; about 90% were seen once. Sequenced sample: blood. The source of these receptors is a man aged 18 to 30 in good health.

This clone was seen only once. This chain uses TRBV7-9 with TRBJ1-1; D is possibly TRBD1 (6 bases). CDR3 length equals 14 residues. Deletions cut 5 bases from V and 4 bases from J, with 14 bases between. CDR1 is SEHNR, CDR2 FQNEAQ, per germline (reference sequence). In DNA, the CDR3 is TGTGCCAGCAGCCTACGACAGGAGACCACTGAAGCTTTCTTT. Translated: CASSLRQETTEAFF.

The rearrangement uses TRBV27 and TRBJ2-1, with TRBD2 identical over 11 bases. V was clipped by 5 bases and J by 3 bases; unmatched bases: 6. The CDR3 totals 16 residues. Germline CDR1 MNHEY, CDR2 SMNVEV (reference sequence). The CDR3 here is CASSLQLAGDYNEQFF. The CDR3 DNA is TGTGCCAGCAGTCTCCAACTAGCGGGGGACTACAATGAGCAGTTCTTC.

V is TRBV7-9 and J is TRBJ2-3; tentative D call: TRBD2 (6 bases). Germline CDR1 is SEHNR and CDR2 is FQNEAQ (reference sequence). CDR3 size: 15 residues. Trimming removed 2 bases from V and 10 bases from J, with 19 bases in between. CDR3 nucleotide sequence: TGTGCCAGCAGCTTACACCCCCGACTAGTTCGGGCGCAGTATTTT. It yields the protein CASSLHPRLVRAQYF.

This chain uses TRBV19 with TRBJ1-1, with TRBD1 as a possible D gene (5 bases). CDR3 length: 12 residues. Germline CDR1 and CDR2: LNHDA and SQIVND (reference sequence). The ends were cut back, 3 bases at V and 7 bases at J, with 9 bases in the middle. As DNA, the CDR3 is TGTGCCAGTAGTATGAACAGGTATGAAGCTTTCTTT. This sequence encodes CASSMNRYEAFF.

The chain couples TRBV19 to TRBJ2-1, with D unclear. V dropped 0 bases and J dropped 9 bases, with 6 bases sitting between them. Germline lookup yields CDR1 LNHDA and CDR2 SQIVND (reference sequence). CDR3 size: 12 residues. CDR3 DNA: TGTGCCAGTAGTATAGATCAGAGTGAGCAGTTCTTC. As protein: CASSIDQSEQFF. Drawing the rest from reference TRBV19 and TRBJ2-1, the complete variable domain is DGGITQSPKYLFRKEGQNVTLSCEQNLNHDAMYWYRQDPGQGLRLIYYSQIVNDFQKGDIAEGYSVSREKKESFPLTVTSAQKNPTAFYLCASSIDQSEQFFGPGTRLTVL.

This clone was counted between two and nine times. V and J are TRBV18 and TRBJ1-1; 7 nucleotides align to TRBD1. The CDR3 is made up of 15 amino acids. The germline CDR1 and CDR2 sequences are KGHSH and LQKENI. The J segment lost 1 base and the V segment lost 3 bases, leaving 5 bases of the junction unmatched. The CDR3 DNA reads TGTGCCAGCTCACCGACACAGGGGCGGAACACTGAAGCTTTCTTT. Its translation: CASSPTQGRNTEAFF.

The chain has TRBV19 and TRBJ2-2, with 9 positions matching TRBD2. Germline assignment: CDR1 LNHDA and CDR2 SQIVND (reference sequence). The length of the CDR3 is 19 residues. Unmatched junction bases numbered 13, after V lost 5 bases and J lost 0 bases. The CDR3 region is CASSPLWLAGPANTGELFF. The CDR3, as DNA: TGTGCCAGTAGTCCTCTTTGGCTAGCGGGACCGGCGAACACCGGGGAGCTGTTTTTT.

On this clone itself: Other DNA sequences in the sample encode the same CDR3. V is TRBV16 and J is TRBJ2-7; D ambiguous. The germline V gene encodes CDR1 KGHSY and CDR2 FQNENV. This CDR3 has 16 residues. The ends were cut back, 6 bases at V and 2 bases at J, with 20 bases in the middle. The chain's CDR3 is CASSHYRAQETYEQYF. CDR3 bases: TGTGCCAGCAGTCATTATCGGGCCCAGGAAACCTACGAGCAGTACTTC.

The chain employs TRBV4-1 and TRBJ1-1; TRBD1 aligns across 9 bases. This CDR3 comprises 15 residues. V trimming: 5 bases; J trimming: 5 bases; junction bases outside the gene matches: 9. Germline V gene lookup returns CDR1 MGHRA and CDR2 YSYEKL. Written as DNA, the CDR3 is TGCGCCAGCAGCAATGACAGGGGGGTGGGGACTGAAGCTTTCTTT. Amino acid sequence: CASSNDRGVGTEAFF.

This chain joins TRBV18 and TRBJ1-1; no clear D. This CDR3 has 15 amino acids. CDR1 and CDR2 from the germline V gene are KGHSH and LQKENI. Trimming shortened V by 2 bases and J by 5 bases, and 15 bases separated the two germline ends. The CDR3 DNA reads TGTGCCAGCTCACCAATACCATCAGTGGAGACTGAAGCTTTCTTT. It codes for CASSPIPSVETEAFF. The entire variable domain, with the rest obtained from reference TRBV18 and TRBJ1-1, is as follows: NAGVMQNPRHLVRRRGQEARLRCSPMKGHSHVYWYRQLPEEGLKFMVYLQKENIIDESGMPKERFSAEFPKEGPSILRIQQVVRGDSAAYFCASSPIPSVETEAFFGQGTRLTVV.

Here the CDR3 DNA reads TGTGCCAGCAATCGACAGGGGCTGGAGACCCAGTACTTC. Residues: CASNRQGLETQYF. The genes are TRBV12-3 or TRBV12-4 and TRBJ2-5; 8 bases map to TRBD1. The ends lost 7 bases at V and 5 bases at J; junction bases unmatched: 6. This CDR3 region has 13 residues.

The chain links TRBV14 to TRBJ1-2; 7 bases fit TRBD1. Germline lookup yields CDR1 SGHDN and CDR2 FVKESK. V lost 2 bases and J lost 0; bases outside the gene matches: 9. CDR3 length equals 17 residues. As DNA, the CDR3 is TGTGCCAGCAGCCAACCCGGACAGGCCTACGCTAACTATGGCTACACCTTC. Its protein product is CASSQPGQAYANYGYTF.

This clone was observed a single time. The chain has TRBV6-5 and TRBJ1-5; D gene unclear. Trimming took 4 bases from V and 2 from J, leaving 6 bases between them. CDR1 and CDR2 from the germline V gene are MNHEY and SVGAGI. The CDR3 is 13 amino acids. In DNA, the CDR3 is TGTGCCAGCAGTTCCACGGGCAATCAGCCCCAGCATTTT. It translates to CASSSTGNQPQHF.

The rearrangement uses TRBV7-2 and TRBJ1-1; D gene ambiguous. Trimming cost V 1 base and J 0 bases, with 3 bases left between them. Germline lookup yields CDR1 SGHTA and CDR2 FQGNSA. CDR3 length equals 13 residues. CDR3 loop: CASSLEVNTEAFF. The CDR3 region has the DNA TGTGCCAGCAGCTTAGAAGTGAACACTGAAGCTTTCTTT. Full variable domain (outside the CDR3, taken from reference TRBV7-2 and TRBJ1-1): GAGVSQSPSNKVTEKGKDVELRCDPISGHTALYWYRQSLGQGLEFLIYFQGNSAPDKSGLPSDRFSAERTGGSVSTLTIQRTQQEDSAVYLCASSLEVNTEAFFGQGTRLTVV.

The CDR3 DNA reads as TGTGCCAGCAGTGAAGGACAGGGATCTGAAAAACTGTTTTTT. Translating gives CASSEGQGSEKLFF. The V call is TRBV6-1, the J call TRBJ1-4, with TRBD1 matching 7 bases. The J segment lost 7 bases and the V segment lost 1 base, leaving 3 bases of the junction unmatched. The CDR3 loop spans 14 amino acids. Germline V gene sequence: CDR1 MNHNS, CDR2 SASEGT.

The chain is built from TRBV19 and TRBJ2-1; 8 bases map to TRBD2. V shed 5 bases, J shed 6 bases, and the junction held 12 bases outside the gene matches. CDR3 length equals 16 residues. Germline CDR1 LNHDA, CDR2 SQIVND (reference sequence). This CDR3 is CASSPPGSGGSNEQFF. CDR3 in DNA: TGTGCCAGTAGTCCGCCCGGGTCGGGAGGGTCCAATGAGCAGTTCTTC. The variable domain in full, completed from reference TRBV19 and TRBJ2-1, reads DGGITQSPKYLFRKEGQNVTLSCEQNLNHDAMYWYRQDPGQGLRLIYYSQIVNDFQKGDIAEGYSVSREKKESFPLTVTSAQKNPTAFYLCASSPPGSGGSNEQFFGPGTRLTVL.

The rearrangement joins TRBV3-1 (or the pseudogene TRBV3-2) to TRBJ1-6; D gene ambiguous. The germline V gene encodes CDR1 LGHDT and CDR2 YNNKEL (reference sequence). The CDR3 runs to 13 residues. The ends were cut back, 4 bases at V and 10 bases at J, with 11 bases in the middle. The CDR3 loop reads CASSPAALSPLHF. Here the CDR3 DNA reads TGTGCCAGCAGCCCGGCGGCCTTGTCACCCCTCCACTTT.

This chain links TRBV27 with TRBJ1-5; the D gene is possibly TRBD1 (5 bases). Germline CDR1 MNHEY, CDR2 SMNVEV (reference sequence). V was pared by 1 base and J by 0 bases, with 13 bases between. The length of the CDR3 is 17 residues. CDR3 residues: CASSLWGDRNSNQPQHF. The CDR3 DNA reads TGTGCCAGCAGTTTATGGGGTGACAGAAATAGCAATCAGCCCCAGCATTTT.

This clone was recorded only once. This chain connects TRBV5-4 to TRBJ1-1, with D tentatively TRBD1 (5 bases). The V and J ends lost 4 bases and 5 bases respectively, with 18 bases between them. Germline V gene data show CDR1 as SGHNT and CDR2 as YYREEE (reference sequence). This CDR3 comprises 15 residues. Here the CDR3 DNA reads TGTGCCAGCAGCGGCTTCAGTCTCGGGGGGACTGAAGCTTTCTTT. This codes for CASSGFSLGGTEAFF.

This clone occurred once. This chain joins TRBV7-9 and TRBJ2-7; possible D gene TRBD2, 6 bases. Trimming shortened V by 2 bases and J by 0 bases, and 20 bases separated the two germline ends. Germline assignment: CDR1 SEHNR and CDR2 FQNEAQ (reference sequence). The CDR3 runs to 18 residues. The CDR3, as DNA: TGTGCCAGCAGCTTAACTATAGGAGCTAGCGCGAGCTCCTACGAGCAGTACTTC. It specifies CASSLTIGASASSYEQYF.